This section outlines one TCR beta chain sequence together with its context. No antigen is known for it. One base away there is no much larger clone; base qualities are not given. TCRbeta CDR3 regions were profiled with the immunoSEQ Assay using bias-controlled multiplex PCR amplification of genomic DNA. The paper's data handling went like this. To quantify the absolute abundance of each unique TCRbeta CDR3 region, the sequences were collapsed and filtered. Differential abundance was tested with two models: a binomial (Fisher-equivalent) model and a beta-binomial model that adds time-dependent variance fitted from healthy donors. Clones with fewer than 5 combined templates were removed, and a clone was called differentially abundant if the clone's Benjamini-Hochberg FDR was below 0.01. Beta-binomial variance was modeled as a function of total template count across the two samples using the form v = (b*log(k)+a)^2. Held by TCRdb, this immuneACCESS table contains in-frame sequences only and omits some clones. Under half of the omission traces to an unresolved V gene where checked; the cause of the rest is unknown. That table gives V, J and clone size, and the DNA gave D and trimming. Counted in this sample were about 97,000 clones; roughly nine tenths of them appeared once. Of the sample, roughly 17% falls within the top ten clones.

The CDR3 sequence holds 15 residues, the cysteine and phenylalanine included. Here the CDR3 DNA is all that survives: 45 bases in frame from base 1. According to the germline V gene (reference sequence), CDR1 reads SGHNT and CDR2 reads YYREEE. V is shortened by 4 bases, J by 8 bases, and the region joining them spans 18 bases. These data come from a study of identifying expanded T cells in peripheral blood (dated by TCRdb to the late 2010s). Regarding the study in general: Four technical replicates, made by sequencing separate aliquots from the same pool of genomic DNA, were compared pairwise.

General findings and caveats noted by the study authors: Variance in clone template counts between approximately two-week samples significantly increased with total template count across all healthy donors. The authors expected that over much longer intervals, such as months to years, biological variance in healthy repertoires might increase even further. The beta-binomial model significantly reduced the number of clones called differentially abundant and the false-positive rate across all healthy-donor time intervals. Approximately 1.1 differentially abundant clones were flagged by the binomial model between technical replicates, whereas about 17 and 20 were flagged over two weeks and four weeks, respectively.

During the collection period, no immune events, such as infections, were documented for the healthy donors. To calibrate time-dependent variance in a beta-binomial model of T-cell clone differential abundance, blood repertoires from healthy donors were used as a training cohort. The training cohort comprised about ten healthy donors, 3 female and 7 male. The donors were between about 29 and 64 years old, with an average age of roughly 40 years. Whole blood, obtained from a commercial supplier, was collected from each healthy donor at three time points spaced roughly 14 days apart. Genomic DNA was extracted from unsorted whole blood for immunosequencing.

The sequenced material came from blood. The clonotype was recovered from a person aged 18-70 years in good health. The chain was built from TRBV5-4 and TRBJ1-4; matching of 6 bases hints at TRBD1 as the D gene. The nucleotide sequence reads TGTGCCAGCAGCCGCTCGGGGGGGCCCGGAGAAAAACTGTTTTTT. Its translation is CASSRSGGPGEKLFF.